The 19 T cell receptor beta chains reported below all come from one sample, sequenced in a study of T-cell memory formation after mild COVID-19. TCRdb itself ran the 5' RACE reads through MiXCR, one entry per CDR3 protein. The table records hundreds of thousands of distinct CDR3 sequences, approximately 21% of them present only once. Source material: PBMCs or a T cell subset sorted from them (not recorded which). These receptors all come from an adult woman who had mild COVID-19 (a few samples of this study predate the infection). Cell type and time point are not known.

The CDR3 loop reads CASTPAEGTEAFF. CDR3 bases: TGTGCCAGCACCCCGGCGGAGGGGACTGAAGCTTTCTTT. This sequence joins TRBV12-3 or TRBV12-4 and TRBJ1-1; D possibly corresponds to TRBD1 (5 bases). The CDR3 covers 13 residues. With 7 bases removed from V and 5 bases from J, the gap between germline ends came to 14 bases.

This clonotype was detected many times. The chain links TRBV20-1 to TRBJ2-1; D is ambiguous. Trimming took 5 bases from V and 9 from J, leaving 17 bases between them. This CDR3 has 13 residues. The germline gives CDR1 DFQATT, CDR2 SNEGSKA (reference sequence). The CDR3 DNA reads TGCAGTGCTCCCCTAGGAGTGGGCCGTGAGCAGTTCTTC. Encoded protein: CSAPLGVGREQFF.

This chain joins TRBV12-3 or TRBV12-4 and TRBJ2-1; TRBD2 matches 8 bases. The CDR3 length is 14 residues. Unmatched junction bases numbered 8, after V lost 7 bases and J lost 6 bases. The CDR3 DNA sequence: TGTGCCAGCAAACCCGGACTAGCAGGCAATGAGCAGTTCTTC. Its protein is CASKPGLAGNEQFF.

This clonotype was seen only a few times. The CDR3 bases are TGTGCCAGCTCCGTCCTCTACGGGGGGATTGACACCGGGGAGCTGTTTTTT. Residues: CASSVLYGGIDTGELFF. The rearrangement uses TRBV7-3 and TRBJ2-2; 7 nucleotides match TRBD2. This CDR3 comprises 17 residues. The junction had 15 bases not matched to a gene; V was cut back by 8 bases and J by 3 bases. Germline CDR1 SGHTA, CDR2 FQGTGA.

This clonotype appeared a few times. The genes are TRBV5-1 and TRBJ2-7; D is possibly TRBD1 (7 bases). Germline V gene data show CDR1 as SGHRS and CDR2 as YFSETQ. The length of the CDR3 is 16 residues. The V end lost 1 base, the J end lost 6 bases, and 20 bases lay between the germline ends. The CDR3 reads CASSLWQGGSLGEQYF. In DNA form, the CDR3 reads TGCGCCAGCAGCTTGTGGCAGGGGGGTTCGTTGGGCGAGCAGTACTTC.

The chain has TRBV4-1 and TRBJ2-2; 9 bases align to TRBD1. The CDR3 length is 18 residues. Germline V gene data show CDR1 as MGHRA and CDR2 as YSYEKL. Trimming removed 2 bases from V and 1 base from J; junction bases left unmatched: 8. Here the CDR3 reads CASSQLKGQGKNTGELFF. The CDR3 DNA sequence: TGCGCCAGCAGCCAACTGAAGGGACAGGGAAAGAACACCGGGGAGCTGTTTTTT.

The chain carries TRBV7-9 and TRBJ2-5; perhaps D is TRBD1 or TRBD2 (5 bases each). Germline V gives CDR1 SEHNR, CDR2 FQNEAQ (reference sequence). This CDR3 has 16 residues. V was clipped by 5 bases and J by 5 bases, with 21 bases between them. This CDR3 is CASSPLPATKGETQYF. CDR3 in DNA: TGTGCCAGCAGCCCGCTCCCGGCGACTAAGGGGGAGACCCAGTACTTC. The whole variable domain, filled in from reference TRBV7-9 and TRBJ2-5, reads DTGVSQNPRHKITKRGQNVTFRCDPISEHNRLYWYRQTLGQGPEFLTYFQNEAQLEKSRLLSDRFSAERPKGSFSTLEIQRTEQGDSAMYLCASSPLPATKGETQYFGPGTRLLVL.

The CDR3: CASSQPGRDYEQYF. In nucleotides, the CDR3 is TGCGCCAGCAGCCAACCCGGCAGGGACTACGAGCAGTACTTC. The J gene is TRBJ2-7, the V gene TRBV5-1, with a weak D call TRBD1 (5 bases). Trimming removed 4 bases at V and 3 bases at J, with 14 bases between. CDR3 size: 14 residues. Germline values: CDR1 SGHRS, CDR2 YFSETQ.

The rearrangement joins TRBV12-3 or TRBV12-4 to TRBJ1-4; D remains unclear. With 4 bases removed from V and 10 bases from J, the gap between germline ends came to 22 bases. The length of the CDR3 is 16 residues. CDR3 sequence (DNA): TGTGCCAGCAGTTCATCAGGCTGGAGGGTCCCGGGAAAACTGTTTTTT. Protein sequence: CASSSSGWRVPGKLFF.

CDR3 nucleotides: TGTGCCAGTAGTATCTCCGGCATGAACACTGAAGCTTTCTTT. As protein: CASSISGMNTEAFF. The chain joins TRBV19 to TRBJ1-1; D is uncertain. This CDR3 is built from 14 residues. CDR1 and CDR2 from the germline V gene are LNHDA and SQIVND (reference sequence). Trimming removed 3 bases from V and 0 bases from J, with 8 bases in between.

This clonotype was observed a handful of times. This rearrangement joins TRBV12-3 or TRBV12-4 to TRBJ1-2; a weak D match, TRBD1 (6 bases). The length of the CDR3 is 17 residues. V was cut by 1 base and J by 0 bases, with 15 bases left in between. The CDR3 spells CASSLGLGTPTNYGYTF. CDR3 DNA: TGTGCCAGCAGTTTAGGCCTCGGGACACCGACTAACTATGGCTACACCTTC.

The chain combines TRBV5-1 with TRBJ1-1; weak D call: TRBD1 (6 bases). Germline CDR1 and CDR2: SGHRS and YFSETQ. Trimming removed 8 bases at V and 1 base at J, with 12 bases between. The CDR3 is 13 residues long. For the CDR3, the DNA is TGCGCCAGTACAGGGACACCGAACACTGAAGCTTTCTTT. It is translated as CASTGTPNTEAFF.

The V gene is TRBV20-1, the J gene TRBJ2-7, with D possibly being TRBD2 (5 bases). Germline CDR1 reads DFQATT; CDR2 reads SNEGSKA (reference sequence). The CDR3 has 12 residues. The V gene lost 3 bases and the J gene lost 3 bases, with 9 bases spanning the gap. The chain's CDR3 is CSASERIYEQYF. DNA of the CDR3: TGCAGTGCTAGTGAGCGGATCTACGAGCAGTACTTC.

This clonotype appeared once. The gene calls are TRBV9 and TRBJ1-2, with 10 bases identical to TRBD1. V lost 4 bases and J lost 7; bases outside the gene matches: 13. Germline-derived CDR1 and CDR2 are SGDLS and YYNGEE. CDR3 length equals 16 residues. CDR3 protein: CASSTTTGTGVIGYTF. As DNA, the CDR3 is TGTGCCAGCAGCACGACAACCGGGACAGGGGTAATTGGCTACACCTTC.

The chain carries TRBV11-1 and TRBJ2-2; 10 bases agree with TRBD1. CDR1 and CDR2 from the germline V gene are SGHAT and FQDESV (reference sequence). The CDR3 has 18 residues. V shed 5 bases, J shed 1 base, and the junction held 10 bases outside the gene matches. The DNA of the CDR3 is TGTGCCAGCAGCCTCGGGACAGGGGAATGGGAGAACACCGGGGAGCTGTTTTTT. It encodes CASSLGTGEWENTGELFF.

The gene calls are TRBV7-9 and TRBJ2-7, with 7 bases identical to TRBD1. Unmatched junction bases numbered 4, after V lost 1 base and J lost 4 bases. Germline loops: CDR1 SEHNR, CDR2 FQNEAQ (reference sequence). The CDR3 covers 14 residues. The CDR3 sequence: CASSLEWGQYEQYF. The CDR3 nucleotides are TGTGCCAGCAGCTTAGAGTGGGGACAGTACGAGCAGTACTTC.

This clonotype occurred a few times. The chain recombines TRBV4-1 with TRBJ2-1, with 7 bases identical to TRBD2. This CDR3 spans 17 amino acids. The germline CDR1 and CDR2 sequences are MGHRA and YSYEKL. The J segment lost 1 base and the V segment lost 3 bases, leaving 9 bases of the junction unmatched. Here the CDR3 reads CASSHVVAGGSYNEQFF. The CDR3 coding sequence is TGCGCCAGCAGCCACGTCGTAGCCGGGGGGTCCTACAATGAGCAGTTCTTC.

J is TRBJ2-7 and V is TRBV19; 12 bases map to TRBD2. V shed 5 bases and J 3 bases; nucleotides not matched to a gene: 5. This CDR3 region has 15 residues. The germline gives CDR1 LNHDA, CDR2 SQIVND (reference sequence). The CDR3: CASSGRTSGNYEQYF. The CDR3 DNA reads TGTGCCAGTAGTGGGAGGACTAGCGGGAACTACGAGCAGTACTTC.

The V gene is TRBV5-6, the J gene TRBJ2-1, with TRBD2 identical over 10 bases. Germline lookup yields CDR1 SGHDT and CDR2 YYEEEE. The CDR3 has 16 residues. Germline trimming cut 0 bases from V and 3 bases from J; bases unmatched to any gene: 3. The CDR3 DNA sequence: TGTGCCAGCAGCTTGGATAGCGGGAGGCTCTACAATGAGCAGTTCTTC. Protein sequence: CASSLDSGRLYNEQFF.